This TCR beta chain emerged from a study of vaccination effects on CD4 cells after COVID-19. Peptide-pool stimulation followed by sequencing identified expanded antigen-specific CD4+ clonotypes in the ViraFEST assay. CD4+ T cells were isolated after around 10 days of culture. PCR showed that the person got SARS-CoV-2 infection at some point between March and December 2020. V shed 2 bases and J shed 7 bases, with 12 bases lying between them. There are 14 residues in the CDR3. Germline V gene sequence: CDR1 MGHRA, CDR2 YSYEKL. Of note for this clone: Its antigen is still unknown.

The method was immunoSEQ multiplex PCR; TCRdb's version includes in-frame clones alone and lacks a portion of them. Here the sample spans 60,000 to 75,000 clones, 73% being singletons. The clonotype comes from a human donor who had a prior SARS-CoV-2 infection. This chain uses TRBV4-1 with TRBJ1-5; perhaps TRBD1 as D (5 bases). Sequencing was performed on CD4+ T cells from PBMCs cultured with HIV peptides, taken before COVID-19 vaccination. Described subset: HIV-1 Nef peptide pool negative control/reference culture. In DNA form, the CDR3 reads TGCGCCAGCAGCCAACGGGGGGAGGCACAGCCCCAGCATTTT. Translation: CASSQRGEAQPQHF.